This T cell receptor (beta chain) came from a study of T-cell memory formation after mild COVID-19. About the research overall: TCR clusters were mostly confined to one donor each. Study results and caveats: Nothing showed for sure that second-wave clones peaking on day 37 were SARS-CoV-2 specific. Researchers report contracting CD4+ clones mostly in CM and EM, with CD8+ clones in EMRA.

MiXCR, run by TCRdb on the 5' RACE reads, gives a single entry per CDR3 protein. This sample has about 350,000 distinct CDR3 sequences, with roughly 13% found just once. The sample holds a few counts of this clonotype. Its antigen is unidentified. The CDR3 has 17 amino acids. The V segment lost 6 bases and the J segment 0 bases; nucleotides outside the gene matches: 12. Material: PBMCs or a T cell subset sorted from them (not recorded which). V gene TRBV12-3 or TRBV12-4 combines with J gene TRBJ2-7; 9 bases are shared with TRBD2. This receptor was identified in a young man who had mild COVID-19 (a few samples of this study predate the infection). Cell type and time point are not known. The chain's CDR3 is CASSWGRLADLSYEQYF. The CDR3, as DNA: TGTGCCAGCAGCTGGGGGCGACTAGCGGACCTCTCCTACGAGCAGTACTTC.